The sequence of this T cell receptor beta chain was determined in a study of CD8+CD57+ T cells in acquired aplastic anemia. Study-level background: Mean DNA quantity obtained from sorted CD4+ and CD8+ cells was about 3 ug.

The CDR3 loop spans 12 amino acids. V shed 7 bases and J 10 bases; nucleotides not matched to a gene: 4. CDR1 and CDR2 (germline): SGDLS, YYNGEE. On this clonotype itself: Antigen specificity is unknown.

Profiles of TCR beta VDJ and CDR3 were generated from a genomic DNA template. TCRdb itself ran the reads through MiXCR, one entry per CDR3 protein. This sample has about 210,000 distinct CDR3 sequences, with approximately 35% found just once. Broader study findings: Overlap between patients and controls comprised roughly 28 CD8+ CDR3 sequences.

The source is a human donor in good health, serving as a control. The V gene is TRBV9, the J gene TRBJ1-6; 8 bases line up with TRBD1. Sequencing input: sorted CD4+, CD8+, or CD8+CD57+ T cells (not recorded which) from PBMCs. In DNA form, the CDR3 reads TGTGCCAGCGGACAGGGAGGATCACCCCTCCACTTT. The encoded protein is CASGQGGSPLHF.